A single sample gave rise to the 20 T cell receptor beta chains below, sequenced in a study of blood T cell repertoires in COVID-19. TCRdb's table, derived via immunoSEQ multiplex PCR, lists solely in-frame clones and lacks some. The sample holds over 250,000 clones; more than 85% are singletons and the top ten take approximately 2.6%. Source material: peripheral blood. These receptors all come from a person under 35 with COVID-19, enrolled during active disease.

As DNA, the CDR3 is TGTGCCAGCAGCCAAGGTAGCTACTCCTACGAGCAGTACTTC. The encoded protein is CASSQGSYSYEQYF. The genes are TRBV4-2 and TRBJ2-7; D remains ambiguous. The CDR3 runs to 14 residues. V gave up 1 base and J gave up 0 bases, with 7 bases separating them. Germline-derived CDR1 and CDR2 are LGHNA and YNFKEQ.

The chain employs TRBV5-1 and TRBJ1-5; 7 bases are shared with TRBD1. The CDR3 runs 14 residues. V dropped 9 bases and J dropped 5; count of bases not matched to a gene: 11. The germline V gene has CDR1 SGHRS and CDR2 YFSETQ. The CDR3 spells CATYVQGTDQPQHF. CDR3 sequence (DNA): TGCGCCACGTACGTACAGGGGACAGATCAGCCCCAGCATTTT.

This sequence joins TRBV10-1 and TRBJ1-1, with D possibly TRBD1 on 6 matching bases. The CDR3 is made up of 15 amino acids. CDR1 is WNHNN, CDR2 SYGVQD, per germline (reference sequence). V lost 6 bases, J lost 1 base, and 15 bases lay in between. The CDR3 nucleotides read TGCGCCAGCAGCCCCTCGGGGGGGGCGAACACTGAAGCTTTCTTT. Translated, it gives CASSPSGGANTEAFF.

CDR3 nucleotide sequence: TGTGCCACTGACTCCAGGGGGGGGACAGGATCCTTCTCTGGAAACACCATATATTTT. Protein sequence: CATDSRGGTGSFSGNTIYF. This chain links TRBV19 with TRBJ1-3, with 8 bases lining up with TRBD1. V lost 10 bases and J lost 0; bases outside the gene matches: 20. The CDR3 has 19 amino acids. Germline CDR1 LNHDA, CDR2 SQIVND (reference sequence).

CDR3 coding DNA: TGCGCCAGCAGCCAAGATATGGGGGCGGCGGGACAGGGTTTTGGCTACACCTTC. As protein: CASSQDMGAAGQGFGYTF. V gene TRBV4-1 combines with J gene TRBJ1-2, with 9 bases fitting TRBD1. The CDR3 totals 18 residues. In germline, CDR1 is MGHRA, CDR2 YSYEKL. V shed 0 bases, J shed 7 bases, and the junction held 15 bases outside the gene matches.

The rearrangement joins TRBV12-5 to TRBJ2-1, with 8 bases lining up with TRBD1. The length of the CDR3 is 16 residues. Germline CDR1 LGHNT, CDR2 FRNRAP. After removal of 5 bases from V and 0 bases from J, the junction contained 6 bases not matched to a gene. The CDR3 loop reads CASGTGGMSSYNEQFF. The CDR3, as DNA: TGTGCTAGTGGTACAGGGGGGATGAGCTCCTACAATGAGCAGTTCTTC.

J is TRBJ2-7 and V is TRBV2, with TRBD1 identical over 9 bases. The CDR3 contains 15 residues. V lost 1 base, J lost 3 bases, and 4 bases stayed unmatched. Germline loops: CDR1 SNHLY, CDR2 FYNNEI. CDR3 in DNA: TGTGCCAGCAGTGAAGGACAGGGGGGGGTCTACGAGCAGTACTTC. Its protein is CASSEGQGGVYEQYF.

V and J are TRBV5-1 and TRBJ2-3, with 11 positions matching TRBD2. Germline CDR1 SGHRS, CDR2 YFSETQ. The CDR3 runs to 14 residues. The V gene end was trimmed by 4 bases and the J gene end by 5 bases; junction bases not matched to a gene: 3. CDR3 protein: CASSPGLAGDTQYF. The CDR3 DNA is TGCGCCAGCAGCCCTGGACTAGCGGGAGATACGCAGTATTTT.

This clone showed up just once. This chain connects TRBV5-1 to TRBJ1-2; D is unresolved. The germline V gene encodes CDR1 SGHRS and CDR2 YFSETQ. The CDR3 length is 14 residues. Trimming removed 5 bases at V and 1 base at J, with 12 bases between. The CDR3 nucleotides are TGCGCCAGCAGGCCCTCTGGGAGTAACTATGGCTACACCTTC. Translating gives CASRPSGSNYGYTF. The variable domain in full, completed from reference TRBV5-1 and TRBJ1-2, reads KAGVTQTPRYLIKTRGQQVTLSCSPISGHRSVSWYQQTPGQGLQFLFEYFSETQRNKGNFPGRFSGRQFSNSRSEMNVSTLELGDSALYLCASRPSGSNYGYTFGSGTRLTVV.

The chain links TRBV4-1 to TRBJ2-7; 14 bases line up with TRBD2. This CDR3 region has 19 residues. The germline CDR1 and CDR2 sequences are MGHRA and YSYEKL. After removal of 3 bases from V and 2 bases from J, the junction contained 12 bases not matched to a gene. CDR3 in amino acids: CASSQGSGLAGVMAYEQYF. DNA for the CDR3: TGCGCCAGCAGCCAGGGATCGGGACTAGCGGGGGTTATGGCCTACGAGCAGTACTTC.

The sample holds one count of this clone. V usage is TRBV6-4 and J usage is TRBJ2-1, with TRBD1 matching 8 bases. This CDR3 spans 15 amino acids. CDR1 is MRHNA, CDR2 SNTAGT, per germline. V lost 2 bases and J lost 4; bases outside the gene matches: 4. Here the CDR3 DNA reads TGTGCCAGCAGTGACCCGGGACAGGCATACAATGAGCAGTTCTTC. Translation gives CASSDPGQAYNEQFF.

CDR3 in amino acids: CASSFSSGSYEQYF. In DNA, the CDR3 is TGTGCCAGCAGTTTCTCTAGCGGCTCCTACGAGCAGTACTTC. The chain employs TRBV27 and TRBJ2-7; 7 positions agree with TRBD2. The V segment lost 3 bases and the J segment 0 bases; nucleotides outside the gene matches: 2. The germline V gene has CDR1 MNHEY and CDR2 SMNVEV (reference sequence). The CDR3 length is 14 residues.

This chain connects TRBV3-1 (or the pseudogene TRBV3-2) to TRBJ2-3, with 12 positions matching TRBD2. The germline V gene encodes CDR1 LGHDT and CDR2 YNNKEL (reference sequence). CDR3 length: 15 residues. V lost 2 bases, J lost 3 bases, and 0 bases stayed unmatched. The CDR3 region is CASSQTSGGTDTQYF. Written as DNA, the CDR3 is TGTGCCAGCAGCCAAACTAGCGGGGGGACAGATACGCAGTATTTT.

This clone was recorded only once. CDR3 protein: CASSLEGGNTEAFF. The CDR3, as DNA: TGTGCCAGCAGCTTGGAGGGAGGGAACACTGAAGCTTTCTTT. This chain links TRBV7-9 with TRBJ1-1; no definite D call. This CDR3 contains 14 residues. V lost 3 bases, J lost 1 base, and 9 bases lay in between. The V gene's germline CDR1 is SEHNR and CDR2 FQNEAQ (reference sequence).

The chain employs TRBV7-8 and TRBJ2-7; 11 bases line up with TRBD1. This CDR3 comprises 19 residues. CDR1 and CDR2 from the germline V gene are SGHVS and FQNEAQ. Trimming at V came to 1 base and at J to 1 base, leaving 12 bases not matched to a gene. DNA for the CDR3: TGTGCCAGCAGCTTAGATTGGGCCGGGACAGGGGGTAGGTCCTACGAGCAGTACTTC. It encodes CASSLDWAGTGGRSYEQYF.

V usage is TRBV7-9 and J usage is TRBJ2-2; 9 bases match TRBD2. The CDR3 is 18 residues long. Germline trimming cut 5 bases from V and 4 bases from J; bases unmatched to any gene: 14. The germline V gene encodes CDR1 SEHNR and CDR2 FQNEAQ (reference sequence). The CDR3 DNA reads as TGTGCCAGCAGCCTCTCTGGCGGGAGGGCCAAAGGCACCGGGGAGCTGTTTTTT. Its translation is CASSLSGGRAKGTGELFF.

The rearrangement uses TRBV19 and TRBJ1-1, with TRBD1 matching over 7 bases. The CDR3 runs to 12 residues. Germline values: CDR1 LNHDA, CDR2 SQIVND (reference sequence). The junction had 7 bases not matched to a gene; V was cut back by 4 bases and J by 11 bases. In DNA, the CDR3 is TGTGCCAGTAGTAAGGACAGGCTGAAGGCTTTCTTT. Amino acids: CASSKDRLKAFF. The entire variable domain, with the rest obtained from reference TRBV19 and TRBJ1-1, is as follows: DGGITQSPKYLFRKEGQNVTLSCEQNLNHDAMYWYRQDPGQGLRLIYYSQIVNDFQKGDIAEGYSVSREKKESFPLTVTSAQKNPTAFYLCASSKDRLKAFFGQGTRLTVV.

The CDR3 region is CASSPIGSPTYEQYF. The CDR3 coding sequence is TGTGCCAGCAGTCCCATTGGCAGTCCGACCTACGAGCAGTACTTC. The chain employs TRBV28 and TRBJ2-7; D remains unclear. The CDR3 extends over 15 amino acids. Germline loops: CDR1 MDHEN, CDR2 SYDVKM. Trimming removed 5 bases from V and 2 bases from J, with 16 bases in between.

The V call is TRBV2, the J call TRBJ2-3; 8 nucleotides match TRBD2. This CDR3 has 15 amino acids. Germline V gives CDR1 SNHLY, CDR2 FYNNEI. The ends lost 4 bases at V and 6 bases at J; junction bases unmatched: 9. In DNA, the CDR3 is TGTGCCAGCAGTGGTTTGACGGGAGGGGTGGATACGCAGTATTTT. Translated, it gives CASSGLTGGVDTQYF.

The chain is built from TRBV24-1 and TRBJ2-7; no firm D call. The germline V gene encodes CDR1 KGHDR and CDR2 SFDVKD. The V end was cut by 3 bases, the J end by 10 bases, with 21 bases between. This CDR3 comprises 15 residues. Here the CDR3 reads CATSDPRSPLVGQYF. The CDR3 DNA sequence: TGTGCCACCAGTGATCCCCGATCACCACTGGTCGGTCAGTACTTC.